Following are 32 T cell receptor beta chains from one sample sequenced in a study of cytomegalovirus exposure and HLA in healthy donors. PCR amplification relied on 60 Vbeta primers (plus 13 Jbeta primers). TCRdb keeps only in-frame clones here, not all; method: immunoSEQ multiplex PCR. Of about 220,000 clones in the sample, approximately 68% were seen once. Sample: PBMCs. The receptors shown here come from a woman aged 25-40 years in good health and CMV-seronegative.

The genes are TRBV9 and TRBJ1-6; 8 bases map to TRBD1. With 3 bases clipped from V and 9 bases from J, the junction kept 5 bases outside the gene matches. This CDR3 is 14 amino acids long. CDR1 and CDR2 (germline): SGDLS, YYNGEE. The CDR3 DNA follows: TGTGCCAGCAGCGAGAGGACAGGGCTTTCACCCCTCCACTTT. This encodes CASSERTGLSPLHF.

This clone was recorded a few times. The chain has TRBV6-5 and TRBJ2-1; 9 bases match TRBD1. V shed 4 bases and J 5 bases; nucleotides not matched to a gene: 0. Germline CDR1 is MNHEY and CDR2 is SVGAGI. The CDR3 sequence is 13 residues long. CDR3 bases: TGTGCCAGCAGTTGGGACAGGGACAATGAGCAGTTCTTC. Amino acid sequence: CASSWDRDNEQFF.

This clone was observed a handful of times. V usage is TRBV5-5 and J usage is TRBJ1-3; a weak D match, TRBD1 (5 bases). The V and J ends lost 0 bases and 6 bases respectively, with 10 bases between them. The CDR3 spans 14 residues. Germline V gene sequence: CDR1 SGHKS, CDR2 YYEKEE (reference sequence). CDR3 residues: CASSLAGLENTIYF. The CDR3, as DNA: TGTGCCAGCAGCTTGGCAGGGCTAGAAAACACCATATATTTT.

The chain couples TRBV11-3 to TRBJ1-1; TRBD1 aligns across 12 bases. Losses at the gene ends were 3 bases for V and 7 bases for J; bases not matched to a gene: 6. CDR3 length: 15 amino acids. Germline CDR1 is SGHNT and CDR2 is YENEEA. DNA for the CDR3: TGTGCCAGCAGCTTCTCGGGGACAGGGGGCTATGAAGCTTTCTTT. Translated: CASSFSGTGGYEAFF.

V gene TRBV21-1 combines with J gene TRBJ2-2; the DNA was not compared with TRBD2, the D call given in the table. TRBV21-1 is a pseudogene locus. The CDR3 runs 15 residues. The chain's CDR3 is CASSKKGLVMGELFF. CDR3 coding DNA: TGTGCCAGCAGCAAGAAGGGACTAGTTATGGGGGAGCTGTTTTTT.

V and J are TRBV6-1 and TRBJ1-2; D gene unclear. This CDR3 comprises 11 residues. With 3 bases removed from V and 8 bases from J, the gap between germline ends came to 7 bases. Germline V gene sequence: CDR1 MNHNS, CDR2 SASEGT. The DNA of the CDR3 is TGTGCCAGCAGTGACTTTTCCGGCTACACCTTC. The encoded protein is CASSDFSGYTF.

CDR3 bases: TGTGCCAGTTTGATGGGGGGGAGCTTTGGCACTGAAGCTTTCTTT. This codes for CASLMGGSFGTEAFF. The V and J genes are TRBV11-2 and TRBJ1-1, with D possibly TRBD1 on 5 matching bases. Germline V gene sequence: CDR1 SGHAT, CDR2 FQNNGV. Trimming removed 9 bases from V and 4 bases from J, with 21 bases in between. The CDR3 loop spans 15 amino acids.

The chain combines TRBV9 with TRBJ2-5, with 9 bases that match TRBD2. V dropped 2 bases and J dropped 5; count of bases not matched to a gene: 7. Germline V lookup: CDR1 SGDLS, CDR2 YYNGEE. CDR3 length equals 15 residues. CDR3 sequence: CASSVLSGSGETQYF. The CDR3 region has the DNA TGTGCCAGCAGCGTCCTTAGCGGGAGCGGGGAGACCCAGTACTTC.

The chain employs TRBV11-3 and TRBJ1-1; D unclear. CDR3 size: 12 residues. Germline V gene lookup returns CDR1 SGHNT and CDR2 YENEEA. Trimming took off 5 bases at V and 7 bases at J, with 11 bases between the two ends. CDR3 region: CASSRSTYEAFF. Here the CDR3 DNA reads TGTGCCAGCAGCCGTAGCACCTATGAAGCTTTCTTT.

This rearrangement joins TRBV6-5 to TRBJ2-7; 10 bases map to TRBD2. CDR1 is MNHEY and CDR2 is SVGAGI in the germline V gene. Losses at the gene ends were 5 bases for V and 2 bases for J; bases not matched to a gene: 3. This CDR3 has 14 amino acids. For the CDR3, the DNA is TGTGCCAGCAGTGGCAGCGGGGGGGCCTACGAGCAGTACTTC. This codes for CASSGSGGAYEQYF.

The CDR3 region is CAWSVRGLSYEQYF. The DNA for the CDR3 is TGTGCCTGGAGTGTACGAGGACTCTCATACGAGCAGTACTTC. The chain has TRBV30 and TRBJ2-7; D might be TRBD2 (5 bases). Germline CDR1 is GTSNPN and CDR2 is SVGIG (reference sequence). V dropped 0 bases and J dropped 4 bases, with 13 bases sitting between them. CDR3 length equals 14 residues.

The chain recombines TRBV27 with TRBJ1-2; TRBD1 agrees at 10 bases. Germline CDR1 and CDR2: MNHEY and SMNVEV (reference sequence). With V trimmed by 6 bases and J by 11 bases, 12 bases remained unmatched. The CDR3 totals 14 residues. For the CDR3, the DNA is TGTGCCAGCAGCCTTAACCGGGACAGGGGTATTTACACCTTC. Translated, it gives CASSLNRDRGIYTF.

The chain combines TRBV5-1 with TRBJ2-2, with D perhaps TRBD1 (6 bases). Trimming cost V 1 base and J 6 bases, with 13 bases left between them. Germline V gene lookup returns CDR1 SGHRS and CDR2 YFSETQ. This CDR3 is 15 amino acids long. The CDR3 region is CASSLTTGRAGELFF. In nucleotides, the CDR3 is TGCGCCAGCAGCTTGACCACAGGGCGAGCCGGGGAGCTGTTTTTT.

The V call is TRBV7-8, the J call TRBJ2-3; 9 bases line up with TRBD2. This CDR3 contains 18 residues. The germline V gene has CDR1 SGHVS and CDR2 FQNEAQ. Trimming cost V 3 bases and J 0 bases; bases outside gene matches: 10. CDR3 residues: CASSFMPGLATSTDTQYF. CDR3 in DNA: TGTGCCAGCAGCTTCATGCCCGGACTAGCGACTAGCACAGATACGCAGTATTTT.

The chain links TRBV6-6 to TRBJ1-1; D perhaps matches TRBD1 (6 bases). The V end was cut by 6 bases, the J end by 4 bases, with 12 bases between. The CDR3 is 13 amino acids. The germline V gene has CDR1 MNHNY and CDR2 SVGAGI (reference sequence). CDR3 sequence reads: CASRTRGSTEAFF. CDR3 DNA: TGTGCCAGCAGAACCAGGGGATCCACTGAAGCTTTCTTT.

This rearrangement joins TRBV11-3 to TRBJ2-2; D may be TRBD2 (6 bases). There are 16 residues in the CDR3. V lost 2 bases to trimming and J lost 4 bases, with 14 bases between them. Germline V gene sequence: CDR1 SGHNT, CDR2 YENEEA. The CDR3 sequence: CASSLRLGGTTGELFF. The DNA of the CDR3 is TGTGCCAGCAGCTTAAGGTTGGGAGGCACCACCGGGGAGCTGTTTTTT.

J is TRBJ1-1 and V is TRBV5-1, with D uncertain. This CDR3 has 13 residues. From germline, CDR1 is SGHRS and CDR2 YFSETQ. V was clipped by 0 bases and J by 1 base, with 4 bases between them. CDR3 coding DNA: TGCGCCAGCAGCTTGGCCAGGAACACTGAAGCTTTCTTT. It translates to CASSLARNTEAFF.

The chain couples TRBV11-3 to TRBJ2-3; TRBD2 aligns across 15 bases. CDR1 is SGHNT and CDR2 is YENEEA in the germline V gene. Germline trimming cut 5 bases from V and 0 bases from J; bases unmatched to any gene: 9. CDR3 length: 19 residues. For the CDR3, the DNA is TGTGCCAGCAGCAACGTGGGGACTAGCGGGGGGACCAGCACAGATACGCAGTATTTT. Translated: CASSNVGTSGGTSTDTQYF.

This clone appeared once. The gene calls are TRBV7-8 and TRBJ1-1; possibly TRBD1 for D (6 bases). V lost 1 base to trimming and J lost 0 bases, with 9 bases between them. CDR3 size: 15 residues. Germline lookup yields CDR1 SGHVS and CDR2 FQNEAQ. The CDR3 sequence: CASSLDGGMNTEAFF. DNA of the CDR3: TGTGCCAGCAGCTTAGATGGGGGCATGAACACTGAAGCTTTCTTT. Full variable domain (missing parts from reference TRBV7-8 and TRBJ1-1): GAGVSQSPRYKVAKRGQDVALRCDPISGHVSLFWYQQALGQGPEFLTYFQNEAQLDKSGLPSDRFFAERPEGSVSTLKIQRTQQEDSAVYLCASSLDGGMNTEAFFGQGTRLTVV.

The chain couples TRBV4-1 to TRBJ1-6; 9 positions match TRBD1. Trimming removed 0 bases from V and 0 bases from J; junction bases left unmatched: 12. Germline values: CDR1 MGHRA, CDR2 YSYEKL. The CDR3 covers 21 residues. The CDR3 sequence is CASSQEDRTGALSSYNSPLHF. The CDR3 nucleotides are TGCGCCAGCAGCCAAGAAGATCGGACAGGGGCCTTAAGCTCCTATAATTCACCCCTCCACTTT.

The V and J genes are TRBV9 and TRBJ1-5, with D unclear. The germline CDR1 and CDR2 sequences are SGDLS and YYNGEE. This CDR3 is built from 12 residues. V was clipped by 3 bases and J by 15 bases, with 16 bases between them. The CDR3 DNA reads TGTGCCAGCAGCGCGAGCCATCAAGAGCTGCATTTT. Its protein product is CASSASHQELHF.

This chain connects TRBV18 to TRBJ2-1; 8 nucleotides align to TRBD1. Germline V gene sequence: CDR1 KGHSH, CDR2 LQKENI. The CDR3 length is 15 residues. Trimming cost V 2 bases and J 5 bases; bases outside gene matches: 5. Here the CDR3 DNA reads TGTGCCAGCTCACCAGAGACAGGGGTAAACAATGAGCAGTTCTTC. This gives the protein CASSPETGVNNEQFF.

Only a few counts were recorded for this clone. This rearrangement joins TRBV5-1 to TRBJ2-7; 8 bases agree with TRBD1. There are 14 residues in the CDR3. Germline V gives CDR1 SGHRS, CDR2 YFSETQ. V was pared by 4 bases and J by 4 bases, with 7 bases of the junction left unmatched. CDR3 DNA: TGCGCCAGCAGCACCGGACAGGGTCTTTACGAGCAGTACTTC. It encodes CASSTGQGLYEQYF.

The genes are TRBV7-9 and TRBJ1-6; the match to TRBD1 covers 9 bases. The germline V gene encodes CDR1 SEHNR and CDR2 FQNEAQ (reference sequence). Trimming removed 4 bases from V and 7 bases from J; junction bases left unmatched: 5. The CDR3 has 15 amino acids. CDR3 DNA sequence: TGTGCCAGCAGCTCCGACAGGGGGATAAATTCACCCCTCCACTTT. Protein sequence: CASSSDRGINSPLHF.

The gene calls are TRBV2 and TRBJ2-7; tentative D call: TRBD2 (6 bases). Deletions cut 4 bases from V and 5 bases from J, with 15 bases between. From germline, CDR1 is SNHLY and CDR2 FYNNEI. The CDR3 totals 14 residues. CDR3 in amino acids: CASSVMGEANEQYF. The CDR3, as DNA: TGTGCCAGCAGTGTAATGGGGGAGGCCAACGAGCAGTACTTC. Supplemented by reference TRBV2 and TRBJ2-7, the full variable domain reads EPEVTQTPSHQVTQMGQEVILRCVPISNHLYFYWYRQILGQKVEFLVSFYNNEISEKSEIFDDQFSVERPDGSNFTLKIRSTKLEDSAMYFCASSVMGEANEQYFGPGTRLTVT.

The J gene is TRBJ1-2, the V gene TRBV27, with D maybe TRBD1 (5 bases). With 8 bases removed from V and 0 bases from J, the gap between germline ends came to 13 bases. Germline CDR1 and CDR2: MNHEY and SMNVEV (reference sequence). This CDR3 spans 14 amino acids. The CDR3 nucleotides are TGTGCCAGCGGGGCTCGCGGAGCTAACTATGGCTACACCTTC. Amino acids: CASGARGANYGYTF.

V gene TRBV4-1 combines with J gene TRBJ2-7; tentatively, D is TRBD2 (6 bases). Germline V gene sequence: CDR1 MGHRA, CDR2 YSYEKL. The CDR3 is made up of 14 amino acids. The V gene lost 0 bases and the J gene lost 11 bases, with 17 bases spanning the gap. The CDR3 DNA reads as TGCGCCAGCAGCCAAGATCGGGGGAAAGAGATTGAGTACTTC. Translated, it gives CASSQDRGKEIEYF.

This sequence joins TRBV5-1 and TRBJ1-1; D possibly corresponds to TRBD1 (5 bases). The CDR3 contains 13 residues. The germline gives CDR1 SGHRS, CDR2 YFSETQ. Trimming left V 2 bases short and J 3 bases short, with 8 bases between. For the CDR3, the DNA is TGCGCCAGCAGCTTTGGGGGGGACACTGAAGCTTTCTTT. Translation gives CASSFGGDTEAFF.

This clone was counted only a few times. This chain uses TRBV30 with TRBJ1-1; a weak D match, TRBD1 (5 bases). Trimming stripped 2 bases from V and 0 bases from J, with 10 bases between. The CDR3 totals 14 residues. CDR1 is GTSNPN, CDR2 SVGIG, per germline (reference sequence). CDR3: CAWSIGGMNTEAFF. The CDR3 DNA reads as TGTGCCTGGAGTATCGGGGGGATGAACACTGAAGCTTTCTTT.

V usage is TRBV29-1 and J usage is TRBJ2-2; a possible D gene is TRBD1 (5 bases). Germline V CDR1 and CDR2: SQVTM, ANQGSEA. The CDR3 is made up of 13 amino acids. V gave up 1 base and J gave up 6 bases, with 9 bases separating them. Here the CDR3 DNA reads TGCAGCGTTGAAGGGCTAGGGGCCGGGGAGCTGTTTTTT. Residues: CSVEGLGAGELFF.

The chain combines TRBV6-1 with TRBJ1-4, with TRBD1 as a possible D gene (6 bases). Trimming removed 3 bases from V and 8 bases from J, with 16 bases in between. Germline-derived CDR1 and CDR2 are MNHNS and SASEGT. The length of the CDR3 is 15 residues. As DNA, the CDR3 is TGTGCCAGCAGTGAGGAGACAGGAGGTTACGAAAAACTGTTTTTT. Encoded protein: CASSEETGGYEKLFF.

This chain joins TRBV5-8 and TRBJ2-2, with D possibly TRBD2 on 6 matching bases. Germline CDR1 and CDR2: SGHTS and YDEGEE. The CDR3 runs 12 residues. The V gene lost 5 bases and the J gene lost 7 bases, with 9 bases spanning the gap. The chain's CDR3 is CASSSTSGELFF. In DNA, the CDR3 is TGTGCCAGCAGTTCGACTAGCGGGGAGCTGTTTTTT.